The sequence of this T cell receptor beta chain was determined in a study of response to subunit inactivated influenza vaccine (dated by TCRdb to 2017 to 2018). Regarding the research as a whole: Deep quantitative T cell receptor repertoire profiling was used in the study to track responses to a trivalent subunit inactivated influenza vaccine. Findings and caveats that apply to the study as a whole: The authors proposed that each seasonal influenza vaccination may bring in only a limited number of new T cells.

Library generation was performed with RT-PCR. The listed sequencing device is Illumina HiSeq 2500. TCRdb's own reprocessing of the public reads used fastp at Q25 and MiXCR and kept productive beta chains. Rows with a matching CDR3 protein are joined into one entry that keeps the most common DNA and genes. The table for this sample lists roughly 700,000 distinct CDR3 sequences; approximately 15% of them were counted only once. The top ten clones comprise 6.5% to 8.5% of the sample. The table lists this clonotype with a few counts. Its antigen specificity is not known. Base qualities are not provided; no much larger clone lies one nucleotide away. Clipping removes 3 bases from V and 0 bases from J, with 9 as the unmatched junction base count. The CDR3, from cysteine to phenylalanine, totals 16 residues. Only the CDR3 region is kept as DNA, spanning 48 bases read in frame from base 1. The germline V gene (reference sequence) sets CDR1 to DFQATT and CDR2 to SNEGSKA.

The TCR originated in a man aged 50 to 60 who received an inactivated influenza vaccine. Donor details come from another sample of the same person, matched by shared clones. Source: PBMCs from blood, taken about 14 days before vaccination. The chain employs TRBV20-1 and TRBJ2-3, and TRBD2 matches 7 of the central bases. The DNA is as follows: TGCAGTGCTAGCCCCCAGCAAGCGGGAAGCACAGATACGCAGTATTTT. The resulting protein is CSASPQQAGSTDTQYF.